These 25 T cell receptor beta chains were sequenced from one sample in a study of CD8+CD57+ T cells in acquired aplastic anemia. Using genomic DNA as the template, TCR beta VDJ and CDR3 profiling was carried out. In TCRdb, the reads were re-called with MiXCR into one record per CDR3 protein. Here the sample spans some 150,000 distinct CDR3 sequences, 40% to 45% being singletons. The sequenced sample was sorted CD4+, CD8+, or CD8+CD57+ T cells (not recorded which) from PBMCs. The source of these receptors is a human donor in good health, serving as a control.

V gene TRBV27 combines with J gene TRBJ1-2; no reliable D call. Germline CDR1 is MNHEY and CDR2 is SMNVEV (reference sequence). The CDR3 spans 13 residues. The V end lost 5 bases, the J end lost 3 bases, and 10 bases lay between the germline ends. CDR3 DNA: TGTGCCAGCAGTCCCATGAGGGACTATGGCTACACCTTC. Protein sequence: CASSPMRDYGYTF.

The chain joins TRBV29-1 to TRBJ1-3; no reliable D call. The germline V gene encodes CDR1 SQVTM and CDR2 ANQGSEA. CDR3 length equals 11 residues. V lost 7 bases and J 0 bases, leaving 4 bases between the germline ends. CDR3 sequence reads: CSAASGNTIYF. The CDR3 region has the DNA TGCAGCGCCGCCTCTGGAAACACCATATATTTT.

The sample holds many counts of this clonotype. V is TRBV5-4 and J is TRBJ2-5; D might be TRBD1 or TRBD2, each matching 5 bases. The CDR3 is made up of 15 amino acids. Trimming stripped 0 bases from V and 1 base from J, with 10 bases between. Germline V gene lookup returns CDR1 SGHNT and CDR2 YYREEE (reference sequence). CDR3 sequence (DNA): TGTGCCAGCAGCTTGGGACCCGGGGCCCAAGAGACCCAGTACTTC. Translation gives CASSLGPGAQETQYF.

This clonotype has a count of ten or more. The chain couples TRBV10-1 to TRBJ2-7; maybe TRBD1 (5 bases). The V and J ends lost 0 bases and 6 bases respectively, with 9 bases between them. The CDR3 is made up of 13 amino acids. Germline CDR1 WNHNN, CDR2 SYGVQD (reference sequence). The CDR3, as DNA: TGCGCCAGCAGTGAGTCACCAGGGTTCGAGCAGTACTTC. This codes for CASSESPGFEQYF.

This clonotype was counted ten times or more. The chain combines TRBV19 with TRBJ1-6, with D tentatively TRBD1 (6 bases). Trimming left V 3 bases short and J 6 bases short, with 15 bases between. Germline lookup yields CDR1 LNHDA and CDR2 SQIVND (reference sequence). This CDR3 region has 16 residues. The CDR3: CASSILAGRGNSPLHF. The CDR3 nucleotides are TGTGCCAGTAGTATTTTGGCTGGCAGGGGTAATTCACCCCTCCACTTT. Full variable domain (missing parts from reference TRBV19 and TRBJ1-6): DGGITQSPKYLFRKEGQNVTLSCEQNLNHDAMYWYRQDPGQGLRLIYYSQIVNDFQKGDIAEGYSVSREKKESFPLTVTSAQKNPTAFYLCASSILAGRGNSPLHFGNGTRLTVT.

The rearrangement links TRBV24-1 to TRBJ2-5; 7 nucleotides agree with TRBD1. V lost 4 bases to trimming and J lost 3 bases; unmatched junction nucleotides: 13. The germline CDR1 and CDR2 sequences are KGHDR and SFDVKD. This CDR3 comprises 17 residues. The CDR3 loop is CATSDPITGTAEETQYF. CDR3 in DNA: TGTGCCACCAGTGACCCCATAACCGGGACAGCGGAAGAGACCCAGTACTTC.

The chain carries TRBV6-1 and TRBJ1-2, with D unresolved. From germline, CDR1 is MNHNS and CDR2 SASEGT. This CDR3 has 14 amino acids. The V end lost 4 bases, the J end lost 8 bases, and 17 bases lay between the germline ends. The CDR3 nucleotides are TGTGCCAGCAGTGGAGCGCGGCAGGTCGGCGGCTACACCTTC. It is translated as CASSGARQVGGYTF.

To note about this clonotype: This may stem from a read error, because a much larger clone lies one nucleotide away. V usage is TRBV7-8 and J usage is TRBJ1-1, with a tentative D call TRBD1 (5 bases). Germline values: CDR1 SGHVS, CDR2 FQNEAQ. There are 16 residues in the CDR3. CDR3 amino acids: CASSLQGLGVNTEASF. The DNA for the CDR3 is TGTGCCAGCAGCTTACAGGGTCTAGGGGTGAACACTGAAGCTTCCTTT. The full variable domain, rest sourced from reference TRBV7-8 and TRBJ1-1, is GAGVSQSPRYKVAKRGQDVALRCDPISGHVSLFWYQQALGQGPEFLTYFQNEAQLDKSGLPSDRFFAERPEGSVSTLKIQRTQQEDSAVYLCASSLQGLGVNTEASFGQGTRLTVV.

The chain uses TRBV19 and TRBJ2-1, with D tentatively TRBD1 (6 bases). CDR1 LNHDA and CDR2 SQIVND come from the germline V gene (reference sequence). V gave up 3 bases and J gave up 12 bases, with 12 bases separating them. The CDR3 runs to 12 residues. CDR3 sequence (DNA): TGTGCCAGTAGTATGGGGGCAATAACGCAGTTCTTC. Protein sequence: CASSMGAITQFF.

This clonotype was detected many times. This chain links TRBV9 with TRBJ2-6; 8 bases align to TRBD2. Losses at the gene ends were 5 bases for V and 2 bases for J; bases not matched to a gene: 3. The CDR3 extends over 15 amino acids. Germline assignment: CDR1 SGDLS and CDR2 YYNGEE. CDR3 DNA sequence: TGTGCCAGCAGTCGGGGGGGGGCTGGGGCCAACGTCCTGACTTTC. This encodes CASSRGGAGANVLTF.

This chain connects TRBV29-1 to TRBJ1-2; the D is unclear. This CDR3 is 13 amino acids long. Per germline, CDR1 SQVTM and CDR2 ANQGSEA. V lost 6 bases and J 4 bases, leaving 15 bases between the germline ends. The CDR3 coding sequence is TGCAGCGTGGGAGGACGGGGAAGCTATGGCTACACCTTC. The encoded protein is CSVGGRGSYGYTF.

This clonotype appeared a few times. The gene calls are TRBV15 and TRBJ2-5; tentatively, D is TRBD1 (5 bases). The CDR3 runs 16 residues. V lost 1 base to trimming and J lost 3 bases, with 15 bases between them. CDR1 is LNHNV, CDR2 YYDKDF, per germline (reference sequence). CDR3 nucleotides: TGTGCCACCAGCAGAGGACAGACTGGCCTCAAAGAGACCCAGTACTTC. Translation gives CATSRGQTGLKETQYF.

This sequence joins TRBV7-9 and TRBJ1-2; 9 bases fit TRBD1. Trimming took 4 bases from V and 6 from J; bases not matched to a gene: 9. Germline CDR1 SEHNR, CDR2 FQNEAQ (reference sequence). The CDR3 is 15 amino acids. CDR3 loop: CASSSGTGKGDGYTF. CDR3 coding DNA: TGTGCCAGCAGCTCAGGGACAGGGAAGGGTGATGGCTACACCTTC.

Of note for this clonotype: A read error may account for a junction end that differs from germline. This chain links TRBV7-7 with TRBJ2-3, with D perhaps matching TRBD1 (5 bases). The germline V gene encodes CDR1 SSHAT and CDR2 FNYEAQ (reference sequence). The CDR3 runs to 15 residues. CDR3: CASSLTGVFTDTQYF. Here the CDR3 DNA reads TGTGCTAGCAGCTTAACAGGAGTGTTCACAGATACGCAGTATTTT.

This sequence joins TRBV15 and TRBJ2-7, with 9 bases fitting TRBD2. Trimming cost V 1 base and J 1 base; bases outside gene matches: 2. CDR3 size: 15 residues. CDR1 and CDR2 from the germline V gene are LNHNV and YYDKDF (reference sequence). The CDR3, as DNA: TGTGCCACCAGCAGAGGAGCGGGGGGTTCCTACGAGCAGTACTTC. It translates to CATSRGAGGSYEQYF.

This clonotype ranks as medium-sized. The rearrangement uses TRBV10-3 and TRBJ2-1, with 8 bases lining up with TRBD2. The CDR3 loop spans 16 amino acids. The trim removed 6 bases at V and 8 bases at J, leaving 15 bases unmatched. CDR1 is ENHRY and CDR2 is SYGVKD in the germline V gene. DNA of the CDR3: TGTGCCATCAGGGCGGGGGGACTAGTCGTCCGGGATGAGCAGTTCTTC. It is translated as CAIRAGGLVVRDEQFF.

The V call is TRBV15, the J call TRBJ1-2, with D uncertain. V shed 5 bases and J shed 1 base, with 5 bases lying between them. Per the germline V gene, CDR1 is LNHNV and CDR2 is YYDKDF (reference sequence). The CDR3 totals 12 residues. Here the CDR3 reads CATSGNNYGYTF. The CDR3 nucleotides read TGTGCCACCAGCGGGAATAACTATGGCTACACCTTC.

The rearrangement joins TRBV6-1 to TRBJ2-7; 8 nucleotides match TRBD2. Looked up from germline, CDR1 is MNHNS and CDR2 is SASEGT. V dropped 7 bases and J dropped 2; count of bases not matched to a gene: 7. This CDR3 comprises 14 residues. CDR3 coding DNA: TGTGCCAGCATGAGAGGACTAGCTCCCTACGAGCAGTACTTC. Amino acids: CASMRGLAPYEQYF.

This clonotype has at least ten counts. The chain couples TRBV7-6 to TRBJ2-3; D is perhaps TRBD2 (6 bases). Germline V CDR1 and CDR2: SGHVS, FNYEAQ. Trimming cost V 1 base and J 11 bases, with 13 bases left between them. CDR3 length: 13 residues. Here the CDR3 reads CASSLETGERQYF. In DNA, the CDR3 is TGTGCCAGCAGCTTAGAGACGGGAGAGAGGCAGTATTTT.

The genes are TRBV12-3 or TRBV12-4 and TRBJ1-3; D gene ambiguous. The length of the CDR3 is 14 residues. V was shortened by 5 bases and J by 1 base, with 9 bases between the two germline ends. Written as DNA, the CDR3 is TGTGCCAGCAGTGCTAGGTGGTCTGGAAACACCATATATTTT. It specifies CASSARWSGNTIYF.

In its sample, this clonotype was seen a few times. The chain employs TRBV3-1 and TRBJ1-2, with TRBD1 matching 12 bases. The ends lost 1 base at V and 7 bases at J; junction bases unmatched: 7. CDR3 length equals 16 residues. CDR1 is LGHDT and CDR2 is YNNKEL in the germline V gene (reference sequence). CDR3 coding DNA: TGTGCCAGCAGCCAAGTTGTGGGACAGGGGGCGCCTGGCTACACCTTC. It encodes CASSQVVGQGAPGYTF.

In its sample, this clonotype was seen many times. J is TRBJ2-3 and V is TRBV10-2; D ambiguous. Between the trimmed V and J ends, which lost 5 bases and 4 bases, there was a span of 16 bases. Per germline, CDR1 WSHSY and CDR2 SAAADI. This CDR3 has 15 residues. DNA for the CDR3: TGCGCCAGCAGTCAACCCCGGCCCCCCTCAGATACGCAGTATTTT. Translating gives CASSQPRPPSDTQYF.

On this clonotype: A much larger clone lies a single base off, so this may be a read error. The chain links TRBV10-3 to TRBJ2-3; the D call may be TRBD1 or TRBD2 (5 bases each). The CDR3 consists of 14 residues. Trimming stripped 10 bases from V and 10 bases from J, with 24 bases between. Germline-derived CDR1 and CDR2 are ENHRY and SYGVKD. CDR3 DNA sequence: TGTGCCAGCAGCCTCACAGGACTGTTGGATGCGCAGTATTTT. This translates into CASSLTGLLDAQYF.

This clonotype was counted only a few times. The chain uses TRBV5-6 and TRBJ2-1, with 8 bases identical to TRBD2. The V gene end was trimmed by 2 bases and the J gene end by 3 bases; junction bases not matched to a gene: 7. This CDR3 spans 16 amino acids. CDR1 SGHDT and CDR2 YYEEEE come from the germline V gene. The CDR3 loop reads CASSLTTSGDYNEQFF. The DNA of the CDR3 is TGTGCCAGCAGCTTAACCACTAGCGGAGACTACAATGAGCAGTTCTTC.

This clonotype was observed many times. This chain joins TRBV20-1 and TRBJ1-1; D not certain. This CDR3 region has 14 residues. Trimming stripped 6 bases from V and 1 base from J, with 15 bases between. CDR1 and CDR2 (germline): DFQATT, SNEGSKA (reference sequence). CDR3 sequence (DNA): TGCAGTGCCCAAAGTGTCTTACGGAACACTGAAGCTTTCTTT. It is translated as CSAQSVLRNTEAFF.